Following are 15 T cell receptor beta chains from one sample sequenced in a study of control samples from healthy donors and cancer patients. Some clones are missing from TCRdb's copy, which holds only in-frame ones; the method was immunoSEQ multiplex PCR. The table lists some 150,000 clones, over 90% of them singletons. The specimen was blood. The receptors derive from a woman aged 30 to 39 in good health.

This clone was recorded once. The junction and the germline gene differ at one end; a read error may be behind it. The CDR3: CATSAHLAGGEAQYF. For the CDR3, the DNA is TGTGCCACCAGTGCCCACCTAGCGGGGGGAGAGGCCCAGTACTTC. The rearrangement joins TRBV24-1 to TRBJ2-5; 11 bases are a match to TRBD2. Germline V gives CDR1 KGHDR, CDR2 SFDVKD. The CDR3 has 15 residues.

This sequence joins TRBV3-1 (or the pseudogene TRBV3-2) and TRBJ2-5, with 11 bases matching TRBD2. Germline lookup yields CDR1 LGHDT and CDR2 YNNKEL (reference sequence). V lost 4 bases, J lost 0 bases, and 1 base stayed unmatched. The CDR3 sequence is 15 residues long. In DNA form, the CDR3 reads TGTGCCAGCAGCCGGGGACTAGCGGACCAAGAGACCCAGTACTTC. Translation gives CASSRGLADQETQYF.

The rearrangement uses TRBV5-1 and TRBJ2-3; 9 bases match TRBD2. The length of the CDR3 is 18 residues. CDR1 is SGHRS and CDR2 is YFSETQ in the germline V gene. V lost 0 bases to trimming and J lost 1 base; unmatched junction nucleotides: 9. The CDR3 coding sequence is TGCGCCAGCAGCTTGGTAGGCCTAGCGGGGATGGGCACAGATACGCAGTATTTT. Translating it yields CASSLVGLAGMGTDTQYF.

A single count supports this clone. CDR3 bases: TGTGCCAGCAGCATTTCCGGGACAGCCTACGAGCAGTACTTC. Amino acid sequence: CASSISGTAYEQYF. The chain is built from TRBV5-4 and TRBJ2-7; 7 bases match TRBD1. V dropped 4 bases and J dropped 2; count of bases not matched to a gene: 6. The germline V gene encodes CDR1 SGHNT and CDR2 YYREEE (reference sequence). The CDR3 contains 14 residues.

The V and J genes are TRBV9 and TRBJ2-1, with 7 bases lining up with TRBD1. Germline assignment: CDR1 SGDLS and CDR2 YYNGEE. The CDR3 length is 14 residues. V was clipped by 4 bases and J by 4 bases; unmatched bases: 5. In DNA, the CDR3 is TGTGCCAGCAGCCCCCGGACAGGATACAATGAGCAGTTCTTC. As protein: CASSPRTGYNEQFF.

The chain is built from TRBV7-6 and TRBJ2-7; 7 bases agree with TRBD2. V lost 5 bases, J lost 5 bases, and 12 bases stayed unmatched. Germline loops: CDR1 SGHVS, CDR2 FNYEAQ. The CDR3 loop spans 15 amino acids. The CDR3 region is CASSLGLGVVDEQYF. The CDR3 DNA sequence: TGTGCCAGCAGCCTCGGACTAGGGGTGGTCGACGAGCAGTACTTC.

This rearrangement joins TRBV7-9 to TRBJ1-5; D is unresolved. Trimming took 5 bases from V and 6 from J, leaving 17 bases between them. This CDR3 region has 15 residues. Per germline, CDR1 SEHNR and CDR2 FQNEAQ (reference sequence). CDR3 DNA: TGTGCCAGCAGCACGAAGGATGAATCGGGTCAGCCCCAGCATTTT. Translation gives CASSTKDESGQPQHF.

This rearrangement joins TRBV18 to TRBJ2-1; 13 bases match TRBD2. The CDR3 extends over 14 amino acids. Germline V gene lookup returns CDR1 KGHSH and CDR2 LQKENI. With 6 bases clipped from V and 9 bases from J, the junction kept 5 bases outside the gene matches. The CDR3 DNA reads TGTGCCAGCTCCGGACTAGCGGGAGAAGTTGAGCAGTTCTTC. Translated, it gives CASSGLAGEVEQFF. The full variable domain, rest sourced from reference TRBV18 and TRBJ2-1, is NAGVMQNPRHLVRRRGQEARLRCSPMKGHSHVYWYRQLPEEGLKFMVYLQKENIIDESGMPKERFSAEFPKEGPSILRIQQVVRGDSAAYFCASSGLAGEVEQFFGPGTRLTVL.

The chain carries TRBV14 and TRBJ2-7; D is ambiguous. Germline V gives CDR1 SGHDN, CDR2 FVKESK. Trimming took 2 bases from V and 2 from J, leaving 4 bases between them. This CDR3 has 12 amino acids. The CDR3 here is CASSQSPYEQYF. Here the CDR3 DNA reads TGTGCCAGCAGCCAAAGCCCCTACGAGCAGTACTTC.

The gene calls are TRBV14 and TRBJ1-2, with a possible D match to TRBD1 (5 bases). Trimming stripped 4 bases from V and 6 bases from J, with 15 bases between. The germline gives CDR1 SGHDN, CDR2 FVKESK. The CDR3 totals 14 residues. CDR3 sequence reads: CASSLGVLSDGYTF. DNA for the CDR3: TGTGCCAGCAGCCTGGGGGTTCTCAGCGATGGCTACACCTTC.

A note on this clone: At one end, the junction sequence differs from germline, possibly due to a read error. The rearrangement links TRBV7-9 to TRBJ1-1, with D uncertain. CDR3 length: 16 amino acids. Germline V gene lookup returns CDR1 SEHNR and CDR2 FQNEAQ (reference sequence). CDR3 sequence reads: CASSLGLTSINTEAFF. Written as DNA, the CDR3 is TGTGCCAGCAGTTTAGGATTGACTTCCATAAACACTGAAGCTTTCTTT.

V is TRBV6-5 and J is TRBJ1-5, with a possible D match to TRBD1 (6 bases). Trimming removed 6 bases at V and 1 base at J, with 10 bases between. Germline lookup yields CDR1 MNHEY and CDR2 SVGAGI. There are 14 residues in the CDR3. The DNA for the CDR3 is TGTGCCAGCAGCGTACAGGGCAGCAATCAGCCCCAGCATTTT. This encodes CASSVQGSNQPQHF.

The chain links TRBV3-1 (or the pseudogene TRBV3-2) to TRBJ2-7; no definite D call. Germline V gene lookup returns CDR1 LGHDT and CDR2 YNNKEL (reference sequence). Trimming removed 5 bases at V and 5 bases at J, with 19 bases between. The CDR3 extends over 15 amino acids. DNA of the CDR3: TGTGCCAGCAGCTTCACAAGTCCCATGTTAGACGAGCAGTACTTC. It translates to CASSFTSPMLDEQYF.

This chain connects TRBV2 to TRBJ1-6, with D possibly matching TRBD1 (6 bases). Between the trimmed V and J ends, which lost 4 bases and 5 bases, there was a span of 12 bases. The CDR3 consists of 15 residues. The germline V gene has CDR1 SNHLY and CDR2 FYNNEI. The CDR3 loop reads CASSVLRTDNSPLHF. The CDR3 DNA is TGTGCCAGCAGTGTCCTAAGGACAGATAATTCACCCCTCCACTTT.

Only one count was recorded for this clone. The chain links TRBV27 to TRBJ2-3, with 9 positions matching TRBD2. The V and J ends lost 4 bases and 6 bases, in that order; junction bases with no gene match: 5. The CDR3 length is 14 residues. In germline, CDR1 is MNHEY, CDR2 SMNVEV (reference sequence). The CDR3 here is CASSSGLAGDTQYF. The CDR3 nucleotides are TGTGCCAGCAGTTCGGGACTAGCTGGGGATACGCAGTATTTT.